The clone carrying this T cell receptor beta chain was seen once. V dropped 5 bases and J dropped 3 bases, with 16 bases sitting between them. Germline V CDR1 and CDR2: SGHTA, FQGTGA. This CDR3 is 15 amino acids long. This sample is drawn from a study of control samples from healthy donors and cancer patients. TCRdb's table, derived via immunoSEQ multiplex PCR, lists solely in-frame clones and lacks some. This sample has about 35,000 clones, with about 94% found just once. The sample taken for sequencing was PBMCs. This rearrangement joins TRBV7-3 to TRBJ1-1, with D unresolved. This TCR was sampled from a man aged 40-55 years with colorectal cancer. Written as DNA, the CDR3 is TGTGCCAGCAGCCCGATGACCTTGGGAGACACTGAAGCTTTCTTT. Its translation is CASSPMTLGDTEAFF.